Shown below are 12 T cell receptor beta chains from a single sample sequenced in a study of blood T cells in healthy people across ages. A second PCR of 7 to 11 cycles used a sample-barcoded 5' primer and a J-beta primer mix. TCRdb ran MiXCR on the 5' RACE reads and lists one entry per CDR3 protein. The table lists about 680,000 distinct CDR3 sequences, around half of them singletons. The specimen sequenced was blood. These receptors were collected from a woman aged 55 to 70 in good health.

The V call is TRBV2, the J call TRBJ1-6; D is unresolved. Looked up from germline, CDR1 is SNHLY and CDR2 is FYNNEI. The CDR3 extends over 13 amino acids. V shed 1 base and J shed 18 bases, with 16 bases lying between them. CDR3 in amino acids: CASSEVVDSAPHF. CDR3 DNA: TGTGCCAGCAGTGAAGTGGTCGATTCGGCCCCCCACTTT.

This clonotype appeared a few times. This chain uses TRBV6-5 with TRBJ1-1; D is unresolved. This CDR3 is built from 15 residues. Trimming removed 2 bases at V and 1 base at J, with 11 bases between. The germline CDR1 and CDR2 sequences are MNHEY and SVGAGI. CDR3 coding DNA: TGTGCCAGCAGTTACGGGTCTCGGGGGAACACTGAAGCTTTCTTT. Its protein product is CASSYGSRGNTEAFF.

CDR3 nucleotide sequence: TGCAGTGCTAGAGCTGGCGGATTAAGCCAACAAGAGACCCAGTACTTC. Translating gives CSARAGGLSQQETQYF. The chain joins TRBV20-1 to TRBJ2-5; D call uncertain. Germline CDR1 is DFQATT and CDR2 is SNEGSKA (reference sequence). Trimming pared 1 base from V and 2 bases from J, leaving 17 bases between. The CDR3 sequence is 16 residues long.

This clonotype was detected a few times. The chain joins TRBV10-3 to TRBJ1-5; tentatively, D is TRBD1 (5 bases). The CDR3 length is 14 residues. Trimming stripped 5 bases from V and 3 bases from J, with 11 bases between. The germline gives CDR1 ENHRY, CDR2 SYGVKD. The CDR3 reads CAISKQGSNQPQHF. The CDR3 bases are TGTGCCATCAGTAAGCAGGGTTCCAATCAGCCCCAGCATTTT.

The V and J genes are TRBV7-8 and TRBJ1-5; D unresolved. V gave up 1 base and J gave up 0 bases, with 7 bases separating them. The CDR3 is 15 amino acids. Germline loops: CDR1 SGHVS, CDR2 FQNEAQ. The CDR3 sequence is CASSLGIVSNQPQHF. CDR3 in DNA: TGTGCCAGCAGCTTAGGGATCGTTAGCAATCAGCCCCAGCATTTT.

The rearrangement joins TRBV5-1 to TRBJ2-5; maybe TRBD1 (5 bases). V lost 4 bases, J lost 3 bases, and 10 bases lay in between. The CDR3 covers 13 residues. The germline gives CDR1 SGHRS, CDR2 YFSETQ. The CDR3 DNA reads TGCGCCAGCAGCCGGGCCAGGGAAGAGACCCAGTACTTC. Translation: CASSRAREETQYF. The full variable domain, rest sourced from reference TRBV5-1 and TRBJ2-5, is KAGVTQTPRYLIKTRGQQVTLSCSPISGHRSVSWYQQTPGQGLQFLFEYFSETQRNKGNFPGRFSGRQFSNSRSEMNVSTLELGDSALYLCASSRAREETQYFGPGTRLLVL.

This sequence joins TRBV4-1 and TRBJ2-3; D perhaps matches TRBD1 (5 bases). The V gene's germline CDR1 is MGHRA and CDR2 YSYEKL. This CDR3 is 16 amino acids long. Trimming took 2 bases from V and 0 from J, leaving 12 bases between them. The DNA of the CDR3 is TGCGCCAGCAGCCAAAGGGGCGTGGGTAGCACAGATACGCAGTATTTT. Translated, it gives CASSQRGVGSTDTQYF.

J is TRBJ2-7 and V is TRBV5-1; 9 nucleotides match TRBD2. V lost 2 bases to trimming and J lost 2 bases; unmatched junction nucleotides: 11. Germline CDR1 SGHRS, CDR2 YFSETQ. The length of the CDR3 is 17 residues. The CDR3 DNA is TGCGCCAGCAGCTTAACCCGGCAGACTAGCGGAACCTACGAGCAGTACTTC. Translation gives CASSLTRQTSGTYEQYF.

The chain has TRBV27 and TRBJ2-6, with a tentative D call TRBD2 (5 bases). Germline V lookup: CDR1 MNHEY, CDR2 SMNVEV (reference sequence). V was pared by 5 bases and J by 2 bases, with 10 bases between. The CDR3 contains 15 residues. DNA of the CDR3: TGTGCCAGCAGTCGGGGTATGGCTGGGGCCAACGTCCTGACTTTC. It specifies CASSRGMAGANVLTF.

In this sample, this clonotype turned up a few times. This chain connects TRBV6-5 to TRBJ2-7; 11 nucleotides line up with TRBD2. Trimming took 6 bases from V and 6 from J; bases not matched to a gene: 7. The CDR3 consists of 14 residues. CDR1 is MNHEY and CDR2 is SVGAGI in the germline V gene. In DNA form, the CDR3 reads TGTGCCAGCAGGCTAGCGGGAGGAAGTCTCGAGCAGTACTTC. As protein: CASRLAGGSLEQYF.

V is TRBV4-3 and J is TRBJ2-7; the D gene is possibly TRBD2 (5 bases). With 1 base removed from V and 3 bases from J, the gap between germline ends came to 10 bases. The CDR3 has 14 amino acids. Germline values: CDR1 LGHNA, CDR2 YSLEER. Here the CDR3 reads CASSQGSLDYEQYF. CDR3 DNA sequence: TGCGCCAGCAGCCAAGGTTCACTAGACTACGAGCAGTACTTC.

This clonotype was recorded a few times. The chain joins TRBV21-1 to TRBJ2-7; whether TRBD2, the table's D call, matches the DNA was not checked. TRBV21-1 is reported as a pseudogene. The CDR3 totals 15 residues. The CDR3, as DNA: TGTGCCAGCAGCGGGCGACTAGCGGGGAACTACGAGCAGTACTTC. Its protein is CASSGRLAGNYEQYF.